Following are 9 T cell receptor beta chains from one sample sequenced in a study of radiation and T cells in renal cell carcinoma. Sequencing was performed with immunoSEQ multiplex PCR; in TCRdb, only in-frame clones are kept and a portion is missing. The table includes about 150,000 clones, 75% to 90% detected once. Time point reported: blood 4 weeks post-SBRT, at nephrectomy. Treatment of the sample: 15 Gy SBRT to primary tumor, nephrectomy 4 weeks later. Sequenced material: blood, taken from a patient whose treatment included radiotherapy and nephrectomy. These TCRs come from a woman aged 45-59 years with renal cell carcinoma.

This chain joins TRBV7-8 and TRBJ2-7; possibly TRBD2 for D (5 bases). CDR3 length: 14 amino acids. The V end was cut by 2 bases, the J end by 1 base, with 9 bases between. The V gene's germline CDR1 is SGHVS and CDR2 FQNEAQ. CDR3 amino acids: CASSLYRGSYEQYF. The CDR3 DNA reads TGTGCCAGCAGCTTATATAGAGGGTCCTACGAGCAGTACTTC.

This chain joins TRBV14 and TRBJ1-1; TRBD1 aligns across 7 bases. The V and J ends lost 0 bases and 6 bases, in that order; junction bases with no gene match: 10. Germline values: CDR1 SGHDN, CDR2 FVKESK. CDR3 length equals 16 residues. CDR3 residues: CASSQDRPGGGPEAFF. In DNA form, the CDR3 reads TGTGCCAGCAGCCAAGATCGTCCAGGGGGGGGTCCTGAAGCTTTCTTT.

This chain joins TRBV7-2 and TRBJ2-7; 8 bases map to TRBD1. V was clipped by 1 base and J by 0 bases; unmatched bases: 2. Per germline, CDR1 SGHTA and CDR2 FQGNSA. The CDR3 runs 15 residues. The CDR3 DNA follows: TGTGCCAGCAGCTTAGAGGGGACAGGCTCCTACGAGCAGTACTTC. Amino acid sequence: CASSLEGTGSYEQYF.

The chain links TRBV18 to TRBJ1-3, with 8 positions matching TRBD1. V dropped 4 bases and J dropped 1; count of bases not matched to a gene: 0. The CDR3 loop spans 14 amino acids. Germline loops: CDR1 KGHSH, CDR2 LQKENI. The CDR3, as DNA: TGTGCCAGCTCACGACAGGGGTCTGGAAACACCATATATTTT. Protein sequence: CASSRQGSGNTIYF.

The chain couples TRBV25-1 to TRBJ1-2; no definite D call. CDR1 and CDR2 from the germline V gene are MGHDK and SYGVNS. Trimming removed 5 bases at V and 4 bases at J, with 8 bases between. This CDR3 spans 12 amino acids. The CDR3 DNA reads as TGTGCCAGCAGTAGTGCCTTCTATGGCTACACCTTC. It translates to CASSSAFYGYTF.

In this sample, this clone turned up a few times. The gene calls are TRBV7-8 and TRBJ1-2; D call uncertain. Germline V gene data show CDR1 as SGHVS and CDR2 as FQNEAQ. This CDR3 is built from 13 residues. Trimming stripped 4 bases from V and 0 bases from J, with 6 bases between. CDR3 residues: CASSSRSNYGYTF. The CDR3 region has the DNA TGTGCCAGCAGCTCCCGGTCTAACTATGGCTACACCTTC. The variable domain in full, completed from reference TRBV7-8 and TRBJ1-2, reads GAGVSQSPRYKVAKRGQDVALRCDPISGHVSLFWYQQALGQGPEFLTYFQNEAQLDKSGLPSDRFFAERPEGSVSTLKIQRTQQEDSAVYLCASSSRSNYGYTFGSGTRLTVV.

This chain uses TRBV5-5 with TRBJ1-2, with TRBD1 matching 7 bases. CDR1 is SGHKS, CDR2 YYEKEE, per germline (reference sequence). The junction had 14 bases not matched to a gene; V was cut back by 2 bases and J by 1 base. This CDR3 has 18 amino acids. The CDR3 DNA sequence: TGTGCCAGCAGCTTCTTAGGCGGGACAGCCGAAAATAACTATGGCTACACCTTC. Translation gives CASSFLGGTAENNYGYTF.

This chain uses TRBV7-6 with TRBJ2-1, with 7 bases fitting TRBD2. V lost 4 bases, J lost 8 bases, and 11 bases stayed unmatched. The CDR3 consists of 15 residues. CDR1 and CDR2 from the germline V gene are SGHVS and FNYEAQ. The CDR3 here is CASSSTPTSLDEQFF. DNA for the CDR3: TGTGCCAGCAGCTCCACTCCGACTAGCCTCGATGAGCAGTTCTTC.

The V gene is TRBV5-1, the J gene TRBJ1-4; the D is unclear. V gave up 0 bases and J gave up 4 bases, with 13 bases separating them. The CDR3 spans 16 residues. Germline V gene data show CDR1 as SGHRS and CDR2 as YFSETQ. The CDR3 bases are TGCGCCAGCAGCTTGGTGGTTGGGTCTTTTAATGAAAAACTGTTTTTT. Translated: CASSLVVGSFNEKLFF.